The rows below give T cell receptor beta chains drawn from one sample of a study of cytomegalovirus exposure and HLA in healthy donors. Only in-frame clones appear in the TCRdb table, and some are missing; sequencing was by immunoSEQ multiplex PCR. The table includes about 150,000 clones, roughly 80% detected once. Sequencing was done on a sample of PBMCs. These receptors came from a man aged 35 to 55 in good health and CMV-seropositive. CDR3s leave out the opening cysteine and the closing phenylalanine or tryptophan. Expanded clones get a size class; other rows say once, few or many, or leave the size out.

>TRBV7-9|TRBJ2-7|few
ASSFTGDEQY
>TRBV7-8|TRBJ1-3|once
ASSLLLTADSGNTIY
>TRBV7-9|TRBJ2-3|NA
ASSFSADTQY
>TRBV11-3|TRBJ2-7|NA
ASSLGRGTVEQY
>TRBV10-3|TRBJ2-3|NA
ATNEGGGTDTQY
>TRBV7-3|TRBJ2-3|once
ASSSSGVTDTQY
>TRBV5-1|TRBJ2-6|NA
ASSLASPTSGANVLT
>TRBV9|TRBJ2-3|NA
ASSRGSDTQY
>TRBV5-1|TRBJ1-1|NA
ASGRGRTEAF
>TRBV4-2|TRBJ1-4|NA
ASSRPGPDNEKLF
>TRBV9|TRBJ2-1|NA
ASSRGSSYNEQF
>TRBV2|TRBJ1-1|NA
ASSGRQNTEAF
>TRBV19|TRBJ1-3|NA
ASRGEGMDGNTIY
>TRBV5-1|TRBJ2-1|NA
ASSFNQAGGTREQF
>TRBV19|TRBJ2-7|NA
ASSALAGPYEQY
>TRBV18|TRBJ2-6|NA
ASSPGTASGANVLT
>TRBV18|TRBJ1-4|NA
ASSPSREEKLF
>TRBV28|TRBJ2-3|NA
ASSLLGVGGTDTQY
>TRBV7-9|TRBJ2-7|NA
ASSFKSYEQY
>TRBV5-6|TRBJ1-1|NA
ASGVPGSDTEAF
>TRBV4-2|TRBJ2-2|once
ASSLNTGENTGELF
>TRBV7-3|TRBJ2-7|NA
ASKTRVTPPEQY
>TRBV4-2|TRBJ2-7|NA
ASSQDRLAGGPY
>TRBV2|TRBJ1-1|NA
ASKGQGRTEAF
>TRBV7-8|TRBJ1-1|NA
ASSLGHSNTEAF
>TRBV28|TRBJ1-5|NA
ASSSPGTTNQPQH
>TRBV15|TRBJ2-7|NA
ATSRVGSGGLEQY
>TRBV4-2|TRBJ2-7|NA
ASSQESSGRARSYEQY
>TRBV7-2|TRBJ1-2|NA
ASSTPLRGYT
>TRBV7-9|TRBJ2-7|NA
SSSLFGLANEQY
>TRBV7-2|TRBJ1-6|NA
ASSLRTDSPLH
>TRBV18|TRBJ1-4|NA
ASSFWTGGGEKLF